This T cell receptor (beta chain) was profiled in a study of blood T cell repertoires in COVID-19. Method: immunoSEQ multiplex PCR; TCRdb's copy keeps in-frame clones and lacks some. Of around 230,000 clones listed, around 90% were seen once; the top ten hold 6% to 9%. The CDR3 runs 14 residues. Germline trimming cut 5 bases from V and 9 bases from J; bases unmatched to any gene: 7. CDR1 is SNHLY, CDR2 FYNNEI, per germline. Material: peripheral blood. The chain joins TRBV2 to TRBJ1-6, with TRBD1 identical over 7 bases. The sequence was collected from a man between 60 and 75 years old who had recovered from COVID-19. The CDR3 DNA follows: TGTGCCAGCAGTATGGGGACAGAACTTTCACCCCTCCACTTT. It codes for CASSMGTELSPLHF.